This TCR beta chain is from a study of T cells in Graves' hyperthyroidism and ophthalmopathy. The wider study: Sampling of peripheral blood happened at initial diagnosis, prior to any treatment.

Broader study findings: Most expanded thyroid clonotypes above 0.001 recurred in blood. By a 13 V-J model, ophthalmopathy was set apart from stable hyperthyroidism.

Reasons for excluding patients were uncontrolled infection, other autoimmune disease, pregnancy or lactation. Researchers amplified the TCR beta CDR3 regions from RNA transcripts. An initial round of RT-PCR targeting the TCR CDR3 relied on the HTBI primer set. TCRdb reprocessed the multiplex PCR reads via MiXCR and lists one record per CDR3 protein. Found here are approximately 600,000 distinct CDR3 sequences, over 12% of them singletons; the top ten hold around 7%. Many counts were recorded for this clonotype. The antigen is unknown. With V trimmed by 0 bases and J by 2 bases, 3 bases remained unmatched. This CDR3 contains 16 residues. CDR1 and CDR2 from the germline V gene are MNHNS and SASEGT.

V and J are TRBV6-1 and TRBJ1-5; 8 bases map to TRBD1. The sample consisted of blood. This sequence was found in a young woman with Graves' ophthalmopathy. The CDR3 spells CASSEATGQGNQPQHF. The CDR3, as DNA: TGTGCCAGCAGTGAAGCGACGGGACAGGGCAATCAGCCCCAGCATTTT.